This entry lists 26 T cell receptor beta chains sequenced from one sample in a study of Ad26.COV2.S vaccination and SARS-CoV-2 variants. Specified treatment: some 19 received Ad26.COV2.S at low or high dose, single or two shots; roughly five received placebo; per-sample allocation not given. Samples were taken on day 63 after the first vaccine or placebo injection. Using immunoSEQ multiplex PCR, the repertoire was profiled, and TCRdb retains in-frame clones only, with some absent. The sample yields around 500,000 clones, roughly 87% seen once. Sample: peripheral blood, taken in a trial of Ad26.COV2.S vaccine versus placebo. All receptors derive from a person aged 18-60 years who received the Ad26.COV2.S COVID-19 vaccine or a placebo.

The genes are TRBV19 and TRBJ2-1, with D maybe TRBD1 (5 bases). Germline CDR1 reads LNHDA; CDR2 reads SQIVND (reference sequence). Trimming stripped 0 bases from V and 9 bases from J, with 6 bases between. This CDR3 comprises 12 residues. The CDR3 spells CASSIDQGEQFF. CDR3 nucleotide sequence: TGTGCCAGTAGTATAGATCAGGGTGAGCAGTTCTTC.

CDR3 loop: CASSLGLNGGNTQYF. CDR3 nucleotide sequence: TGTGCCAGCAGCTTAGGGTTAAACGGTGGAAATACGCAGTATTTT. The chain links TRBV11-2 to TRBJ2-3; no clear D. CDR3 length equals 15 residues. Germline V gene sequence: CDR1 SGHAT, CDR2 FQNNGV. With 1 base removed from V and 7 bases from J, the gap between germline ends came to 15 bases.

The chain is built from TRBV25-1 and TRBJ1-4, with TRBD1 as a possible D gene (5 bases). There are 14 residues in the CDR3. The germline V and J ends were trimmed by 6 bases and 5 bases, with 13 bases remaining between them. Germline V CDR1 and CDR2: MGHDK, SYGVNS. In nucleotides, the CDR3 is TGTGCCAGCAGAGACAGAGGCAGAAATGAAAAACTGTTTTTT. This gives the protein CASRDRGRNEKLFF.

This chain uses TRBV5-1 with TRBJ1-5; D may be TRBD1 (5 bases). This CDR3 has 15 amino acids. Trimming took off 0 bases at V and 4 bases at J, with 11 bases between the two ends. The germline CDR1 and CDR2 sequences are SGHRS and YFSETQ. CDR3 DNA: TGCGCCAGCAGCTTGGAGCCAGGGCGGAATCAGCCCCAGCATTTT. Its protein product is CASSLEPGRNQPQHF.

The chain uses TRBV5-1 and TRBJ1-1; 7 nucleotides align to TRBD1. The CDR3 extends over 15 amino acids. CDR1 and CDR2 from the germline V gene are SGHRS and YFSETQ. Trimming at V came to 4 bases and at J to 2 bases, leaving 8 bases not matched to a gene. CDR3 region: CASSAQGSINTEAFF. CDR3 DNA sequence: TGCGCCAGCAGCGCACAGGGGTCAATCAACACTGAAGCTTTCTTT.

The J gene is TRBJ1-3, the V gene TRBV12-5; the match to TRBD1 covers 8 bases. The CDR3 consists of 17 residues. After removal of 0 bases from V and 0 bases from J, the junction contained 4 bases not matched to a gene. Germline assignment: CDR1 LGHNT and CDR2 FRNRAP. The CDR3 sequence: CASGLVGQGASGNTIYF. As DNA, the CDR3 is TGTGCTAGTGGTTTGGTAGGGCAGGGGGCCTCTGGAAACACCATATATTTT. The complete variable domain, with remaining parts taken from reference TRBV12-5 and TRBJ1-3, reads DARVTQTPRHKVTEMGQEVTMRCQPILGHNTVFWYRQTMMQGLELLAYFRNRAPLDDSGMPKDRFSAEMPDATLATLKIQPSEPRDSAVYFCASGLVGQGASGNTIYFGEGSWLTVV.

The chain has TRBV7-9 and TRBJ2-5; D ambiguous. The CDR3 consists of 13 residues. In germline, CDR1 is SEHNR, CDR2 FQNEAQ (reference sequence). V lost 7 bases, J lost 6 bases, and 15 bases lay in between. CDR3 in amino acids: CASTQAAHQTQYF. CDR3 in DNA: TGTGCCAGCACCCAGGCGGCCCATCAGACCCAGTACTTC. Combining the CDR3 with reference TRBV7-9 and TRBJ2-5 gives the whole variable domain DTGVSQNPRHKITKRGQNVTFRCDPISEHNRLYWYRQTLGQGPEFLTYFQNEAQLEKSRLLSDRFSAERPKGSFSTLEIQRTEQGDSAMYLCASTQAAHQTQYFGPGTRLLVL.

Points on this clone: Other DNA sequences within the sample encode an identical CDR3. V usage is TRBV29-1 and J usage is TRBJ1-1, with 8 bases fitting TRBD1. Germline CDR1 reads SQVTM; CDR2 reads ANQGSEA. The CDR3 loop spans 12 amino acids. V gave up 7 bases and J gave up 4 bases; unmatched junction bases: 5. DNA of the CDR3: TGCAGCGCAGACAGGGGCGGCACTGAAGCTTTCTTT. Translation: CSADRGGTEAFF.

This chain joins TRBV7-9 and TRBJ2-1, with 7 nucleotides matching TRBD2. The CDR3 has 14 amino acids. Germline CDR1 and CDR2: SEHNR and FQNEAQ (reference sequence). Germline trimming cut 1 base from V and 9 bases from J; bases unmatched to any gene: 6. CDR3 in DNA: TGTGCCAGCAGCTTAGGAGCGGGAAAGGGTGAGCAGTTCTTC. Translation: CASSLGAGKGEQFF.

The chain carries TRBV7-9 and TRBJ1-1, with D hard to call. Germline CDR1 SEHNR, CDR2 FQNEAQ (reference sequence). CDR3 size: 16 residues. V was clipped by 1 base and J by 2 bases, with 14 bases between them. As DNA, the CDR3 is TGTGCCAGCAGCTTAGGGGGTGAGGAAGAAAACACTGAAGCTTTCTTT. Its translation is CASSLGGEEENTEAFF.

The rearrangement links TRBV29-1 to TRBJ2-7; 10 positions agree with TRBD1. Germline V lookup: CDR1 SQVTM, CDR2 ANQGSEA. The ends lost 4 bases at V and 4 bases at J; junction bases unmatched: 7. There are 14 residues in the CDR3. The CDR3 sequence is CSVAIRTGGYEQYF. In DNA form, the CDR3 reads TGCAGCGTTGCAATCCGGACAGGGGGTTACGAGCAGTACTTC.

The rearrangement uses TRBV2 and TRBJ2-1; D is unclear. Germline CDR1 SNHLY, CDR2 FYNNEI. Deletions cut 6 bases from V and 6 bases from J, with 9 bases between. CDR3 length equals 12 residues. The CDR3 nucleotides are TGTGCCAGCAGACTCCACTCCAATGAGCAGTTCTTC. As protein: CASRLHSNEQFF.

The genes are TRBV28 and TRBJ1-2, with D possibly being TRBD1 (5 bases). The CDR3 totals 13 residues. V was cut by 6 bases and J by 5 bases, with 13 bases left in between. In germline, CDR1 is MDHEN, CDR2 SYDVKM. Here the CDR3 DNA reads TGTGCCAGCAGACGCTCAGGGAGGTATGGCTACACCTTC. Translation gives CASRRSGRYGYTF.

The J gene is TRBJ1-4, the V gene TRBV7-9, with 8 bases lining up with TRBD1. Germline CDR1 and CDR2: SEHNR and FQNEAQ (reference sequence). V gave up 6 bases and J gave up 7 bases; unmatched junction bases: 7. The CDR3 is 14 residues long. CDR3 coding DNA: TGTGCCAGCAGGCCTCAGGGGGCCGGTGAAAAACTGTTTTTT. Translation gives CASRPQGAGEKLFF.

This chain connects TRBV28 to TRBJ2-7, with 13 bases matching TRBD2. Per germline, CDR1 MDHEN and CDR2 SYDVKM. The CDR3 spans 17 residues. Trimming removed 5 bases from V and 7 bases from J; junction bases left unmatched: 14. The CDR3 is CASSLPTTSGRAWEQYF. The CDR3, as DNA: TGTGCCAGCAGTCTACCCACCACTAGCGGGAGGGCTTGGGAGCAGTACTTC.

This chain links TRBV20-1 with TRBJ1-5; D is perhaps TRBD1 (5 bases). The germline V and J ends were trimmed by 3 bases and 5 bases, with 17 bases remaining between them. There are 15 residues in the CDR3. Germline CDR1 reads DFQATT; CDR2 reads SNEGSKA (reference sequence). CDR3: CSASPGQGADQPQHF. DNA of the CDR3: TGCAGTGCTAGTCCGGGCCAGGGCGCTGATCAGCCCCAGCATTTT.

The CDR3 is CASSIAGVWNTEAFF. In nucleotides, the CDR3 is TGTGCCAGTAGTATAGCGGGGGTCTGGAACACTGAAGCTTTCTTT. The chain uses TRBV19 and TRBJ1-1; maybe TRBD1 (5 bases). V lost 1 base to trimming and J lost 1 base, with 10 bases between them. There are 15 residues in the CDR3. Germline V gene sequence: CDR1 LNHDA, CDR2 SQIVND (reference sequence).

CDR3 nucleotides: TGTGCCAGCAGCCCGGAACAGGCAAATGAAAAACTGTTTTTT. It is translated as CASSPEQANEKLFF. This rearrangement joins TRBV4-2 to TRBJ1-4; a possible D gene is TRBD1 (5 bases). This CDR3 is built from 14 residues. The germline V gene has CDR1 LGHNA and CDR2 YNFKEQ. Trimming removed 4 bases from V and 5 bases from J, with 11 bases in between.

Worth noting for this clone: This specimen includes other DNA sequences encoding the same CDR3. The genes are TRBV18 and TRBJ2-1; D remains unclear. Germline assignment: CDR1 KGHSH and CDR2 LQKENI. Trimming removed 2 bases from V and 0 bases from J, with 8 bases in between. This CDR3 spans 15 amino acids. The CDR3 loop reads CASSPSGSSYNEQFF. The CDR3 DNA reads as TGTGCCAGCTCACCATCTGGCAGCTCCTACAATGAGCAGTTCTTC.

V gene TRBV19 combines with J gene TRBJ1-5, with D perhaps TRBD1 (5 bases). The ends were cut back, 9 bases at V and 1 base at J, with 16 bases in the middle. This CDR3 region has 15 residues. From germline, CDR1 is LNHDA and CDR2 SQIVND (reference sequence). The CDR3 is CASDRTQGSNQPQHF. The CDR3 DNA reads as TGTGCCAGCGACCGGACCCAGGGAAGCAATCAGCCCCAGCATTTT.

The chain recombines TRBV19 with TRBJ1-1, with D hard to call. The CDR3 length is 13 residues. The V end was cut by 5 bases, the J end by 7 bases, with 14 bases between. In germline, CDR1 is LNHDA, CDR2 SQIVND (reference sequence). For the CDR3, the DNA is TGTGCCAGTAGTTCCGACGGCTGGCGTGAAGCTTTCTTT. It specifies CASSSDGWREAFF.

The chain employs TRBV7-8 and TRBJ2-7; 10 bases fit TRBD2. The CDR3 runs to 18 residues. The V gene end was trimmed by 4 bases and the J gene end by 3 bases; junction bases not matched to a gene: 15. The V gene's germline CDR1 is SGHVS and CDR2 FQNEAQ. CDR3 sequence (DNA): TGTGCCAGCAGCTCAGGAGGGGGAGGACTAGCGGATGGCTACGAGCAGTACTTC. Encoded protein: CASSSGGGGLADGYEQYF.

The V gene is TRBV28, the J gene TRBJ2-5; 13 nucleotides line up with TRBD2. CDR1 MDHEN and CDR2 SYDVKM come from the germline V gene. V was pared by 4 bases and J by 5 bases, with 10 bases of the junction left unmatched. The CDR3 has 17 residues. This CDR3 is CASSSRTSGRDHETQYF. CDR3 sequence (DNA): TGTGCCAGCAGTTCCCGGACTAGCGGGAGAGATCATGAGACCCAGTACTTC. The entire variable domain, with the rest obtained from reference TRBV28 and TRBJ2-5, is as follows: DVKVTQSSRYLVKRTGEKVFLECVQDMDHENMFWYRQDPGLGLRLIYFSYDVKMKEKGDIPEGYSVSREKKERFSLILESASTNQTSMYLCASSSRTSGRDHETQYFGPGTRLLVL.

The chain links TRBV9 to TRBJ1-2, with D possibly being TRBD1 (6 bases). Germline V gene data show CDR1 as SGDLS and CDR2 as YYNGEE. This CDR3 comprises 15 residues. Trimming cost V 4 bases and J 5 bases, with 18 bases left between them. CDR3 sequence reads: CASSPHAGARYGYTF. Here the CDR3 DNA reads TGTGCCAGCAGCCCCCACGCAGGGGCGCGGTATGGCTACACCTTC.

The gene calls are TRBV4-1 and TRBJ2-3; possibly TRBD1 or TRBD2 for D (5 bases each). Germline lookup yields CDR1 MGHRA and CDR2 YSYEKL. V was cut by 3 bases and J by 3 bases, with 22 bases left in between. This CDR3 comprises 18 residues. CDR3 bases: TGCGCCAGCAGCCAGGGGCTCGTGTCTGGAGGTGGTACAGATACGCAGTATTTT. Its protein product is CASSQGLVSGGGTDTQYF.

This chain links TRBV28 with TRBJ1-3; D not certain. This CDR3 spans 15 amino acids. The V and J ends lost 6 bases and 3 bases respectively, with 15 bases between them. Germline CDR1 and CDR2: MDHEN and SYDVKM. The CDR3 reads CASSLARRIGNTIYF. CDR3 nucleotides: TGTGCCAGCAGCCTGGCCCGGCGGATTGGAAACACCATATATTTT.